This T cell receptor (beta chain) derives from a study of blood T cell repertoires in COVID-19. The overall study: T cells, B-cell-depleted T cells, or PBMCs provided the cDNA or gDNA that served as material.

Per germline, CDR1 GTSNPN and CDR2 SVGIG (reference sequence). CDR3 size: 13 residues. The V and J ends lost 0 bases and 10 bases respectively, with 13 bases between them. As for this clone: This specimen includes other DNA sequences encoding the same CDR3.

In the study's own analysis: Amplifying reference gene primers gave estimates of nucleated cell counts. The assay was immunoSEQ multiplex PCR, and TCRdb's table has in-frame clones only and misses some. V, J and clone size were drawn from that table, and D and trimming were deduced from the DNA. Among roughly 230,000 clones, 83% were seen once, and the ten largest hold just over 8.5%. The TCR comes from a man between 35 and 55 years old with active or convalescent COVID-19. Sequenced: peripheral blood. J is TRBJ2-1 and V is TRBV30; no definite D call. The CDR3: CAWSVRSGNEQFF. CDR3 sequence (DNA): TGTGCCTGGAGTGTACGGTCGGGTAACGAGCAGTTCTTC.